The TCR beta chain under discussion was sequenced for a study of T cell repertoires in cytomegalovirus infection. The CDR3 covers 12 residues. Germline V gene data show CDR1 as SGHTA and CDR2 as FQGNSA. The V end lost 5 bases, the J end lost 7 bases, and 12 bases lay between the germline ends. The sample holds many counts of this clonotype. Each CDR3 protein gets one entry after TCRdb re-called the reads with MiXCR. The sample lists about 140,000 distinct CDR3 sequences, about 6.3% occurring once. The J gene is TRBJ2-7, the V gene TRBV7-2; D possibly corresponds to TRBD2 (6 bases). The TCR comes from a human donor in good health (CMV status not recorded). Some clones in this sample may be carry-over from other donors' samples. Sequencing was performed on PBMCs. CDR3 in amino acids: CASSHPREEQYF. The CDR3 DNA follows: TGTGCCAGCAGCCACCCACGGGAGGAGCAGTACTTC.